This is a list of T cell receptor beta chains from one sample in a study of blood T cells in healthy people across ages. One entry per CDR3 protein, called by TCRdb with MiXCR from the 5' RACE reads. The data hold 1.5 million to 2 million distinct CDR3 sequences, with about 30% observed a single time. Sequenced input: blood. These receptors came from a woman under 40 in good health. The CDR3 runs from the conserved cysteine through the conserved F or W. The D gene is left open where the match is weak. Rows give clone size only sometimes, using once, few, many, or a class for an expanded clone.

J: TRBJ2-3; size: .; V: TRBV5-1; D: TRBD1; DNA: TGCGCCAGCAGCTTGGCTTTCCGGGACAGGGCCGATGATACGCAGTATTTT; CDR3: CASSLAFRDRADDTQYF
J: TRBJ2-7; size: .; V: TRBV15; D: .; DNA: TGTGCCACCAGCAGAGATTGGCCGGGCCGCACCTACGAGCAGTACTTC; CDR3: CATSRDWPGRTYEQYF
J: TRBJ2-5; size: many; V: TRBV12-5; D: .; DNA: TGTGCTAGTGGTCCGGGGGTAGGACAAGAGACCCAGTACTTC; CDR3: CASGPGVGQETQYF
J: TRBJ2-7; size: .; V: TRBV5-5; D: TRBD1; DNA: TGTGCCAGCAGCTGGGGACAGTATTACAATGAGCAGTACTTC; CDR3: CASSWGQYYNEQYF
J: TRBJ2-7; size: .; V: TRBV30; D: TRBD2; DNA: TGTGCCTGGAGTGTACATGGGAGCGGGGGTATCGGCGAGCAGTACTTC; CDR3: CAWSVHGSGGIGEQYF
J: TRBJ2-1; size: few; V: TRBV3-1; D: .; DNA: TGTGCCAGCAGCCAAAACCCCAAGGGCCCCTCCACCCAGTTCTTC; CDR3: CASSQNPKGPSTQFF
J: TRBJ2-1; size: .; V: TRBV9; D: TRBD2; DNA: TGTGCCAGCAGCGTAGCTAGCGGCTCTAAAGCTGAGCAGTTCTTC; CDR3: CASSVASGSKAEQFF
J: TRBJ2-2; size: .; V: TRBV7-2; D: TRBD2; DNA: TGTGCCAGCAGAACCAAACCGGGACTAGCGGGACCAAACACCGGGGAGCTGTTTTTT; CDR3: CASRTKPGLAGPNTGELFF
J: TRBJ2-5; size: .; V: TRBV5-1; D: .; DNA: TGCGCCAGCAGCTTCGGGATTGAAGAGACCCAGTACTTC; CDR3: CASSFGIEETQYF
J: TRBJ2-5; size: .; V: TRBV5-1; D: .; DNA: TGCGCCAGCAGCTTGTGGGGTTCGGGGACCCAGTACTTC; CDR3: CASSLWGSGTQYF
J: TRBJ2-7; size: .; V: TRBV3-1; D: TRBD1; DNA: TGTGCCAGCAGCCAAGATCTTACGGGACAGGGTGACTACGAGCAGTACTTC; CDR3: CASSQDLTGQGDYEQYF
J: TRBJ1-1; size: .; V: TRBV28; D: .; DNA: TGTGCCAGCGGTCTCCAACCAGGGTCGAACACTGAAGCTTTCTTT; CDR3: CASGLQPGSNTEAFF
J: TRBJ2-1; size: many; V: TRBV20-1; D: .; DNA: TGCAGTGCTAGAGCGGTCACTGGGGCTTACAATGAGCAGTTCTTC; CDR3: CSARAVTGAYNEQFF
J: TRBJ1-1; size: .; V: TRBV12-5; D: .; DNA: TGTGCTAGTGGTGTATCCACAGGGCTGAACACTGAAGCTTGCTTT; CDR3: CASGVSTGLNTEACF
J: TRBJ1-1; size: .; V: TRBV24-1; D: TRBD1; DNA: TGTGCCACCAGTGTAGGAACAGGGGCCGCGACGGAAGCTTTCTTT; CDR3: CATSVGTGAATEAFF
J: TRBJ2-7; size: many; V: TRBV10-3; D: TRBD2; DNA: TGTGCCATCAGTGACTTCACTAGCGCCTCGTCCTACGAGCAGTACTTC; CDR3: CAISDFTSASSYEQYF
J: TRBJ2-2; size: .; V: TRBV6-5; D: .; DNA: TGTGCCAGCAGAGCGACCGAACAGGGGAACACCGGGGAGCTGTTTTTT; CDR3: CASRATEQGNTGELFF
J: TRBJ1-5; size: .; V: TRBV20-1; D: .; DNA: TGCAGTGCTAACGAGGACGGCGATCAGCCCCAGCATTTT; CDR3: CSANEDGDQPQHF
J: TRBJ1-2; size: .; V: TRBV7-9; D: TRBD1; DNA: TGTGCCAGCAGTACCGGCCTACCAGGGGGCTATGGCTACACCTTC; CDR3: CASSTGLPGGYGYTF
J: TRBJ2-5; size: many; V: TRBV2; D: .; DNA: TGTGCCAGCAGTGTTGGGACTTCTCAAGAGACCCAGTACTTC; CDR3: CASSVGTSQETQYF
J: TRBJ2-7; size: .; V: TRBV7-7; D: TRBD2; DNA: TGTGCCAGCAGCATAGCGGGAGGGCCTCCCCATGAGCAGTACTTC; CDR3: CASSIAGGPPHEQYF
J: TRBJ2-5; size: few; V: TRBV3-1; D: TRBD1; DNA: TGTGCCAGCAGCCAAAGACAGGGACAAGAGACCCAGTACTTC; CDR3: CASSQRQGQETQYF
J: TRBJ1-5; size: once; V: TRBV5-1; D: .; DNA: TGCGCCAGGGAGGGGGACACCTTTTATCAGCCCCAGCATTTT; CDR3: CAREGDTFYQPQHF